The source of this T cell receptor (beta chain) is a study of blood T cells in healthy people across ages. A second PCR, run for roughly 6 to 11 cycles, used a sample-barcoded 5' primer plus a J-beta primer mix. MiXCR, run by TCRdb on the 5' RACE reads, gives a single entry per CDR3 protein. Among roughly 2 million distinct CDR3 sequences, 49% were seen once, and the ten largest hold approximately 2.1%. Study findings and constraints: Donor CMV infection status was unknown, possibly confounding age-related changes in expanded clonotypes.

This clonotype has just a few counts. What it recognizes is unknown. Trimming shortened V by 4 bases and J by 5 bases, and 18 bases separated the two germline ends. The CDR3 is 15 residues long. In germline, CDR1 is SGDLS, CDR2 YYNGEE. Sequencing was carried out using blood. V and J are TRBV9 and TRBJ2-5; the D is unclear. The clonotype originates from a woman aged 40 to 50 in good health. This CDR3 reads CASSNPGLEVETQYF. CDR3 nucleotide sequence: TGTGCCAGCAGCAATCCCGGCCTTGAGGTGGAGACCCAGTACTTC. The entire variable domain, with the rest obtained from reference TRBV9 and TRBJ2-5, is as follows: DSGVTQTPKHLITATGQRVTLRCSPRSGDLSVYWYQQSLDQGLQFLIQYYNGEERAKGNILERFSAQQFPDLHSELNLSSLELGDSALYFCASSNPGLEVETQYFGPGTRLLVL.